This T cell receptor (beta chain) is drawn from a study of metastatic and nonmetastatic thyroid tumors. About the research overall: Both malignant and benign thyroid patients supplied peripheral blood and tumor or nodule tissue samples, across which the repertoires of these patients were then compared. The study's findings and limits: Significantly higher TCR beta diversity was reportedly seen in malignant thyroid tumors than benign nodules, in blood and tumor.

Every patient underwent thyroid surgery untreated. Trimming removed 1 base from V and 4 bases from J, with 13 bases in between. This CDR3 has 16 residues. Germline CDR1 is MGHRA and CDR2 is YSYEKL. This clone was found many times. Antigen unknown. Original methodology: What underpinned the distant-metastasis classifier for papillary thyroid cancer was the set of CDR3 differences across clinicopathological groups. With MiXCR, TCRdb called clones anew from the PCR reads. The V and J calls were not made by the authors but by TCRdb's processing. This table has around 26,000 clones, 10% to 15% appearing once.

The sequenced sample consisted of blood. The TCR originated in a female donor with papillary thyroid cancer or a benign thyroid nodule (not recorded which). Some clones in this sample may be carry-over from other donors' samples. The rearrangement uses TRBV4-1 and TRBJ1-4; D is perhaps TRBD1 (5 bases). The CDR3, as DNA: TGCGCCAGCAGCCAAGGACGGGACGGAAGTAATGAAAAACTGTTTTTT. Translating it yields CASSQGRDGSNEKLFF.